The entry below describes one T cell receptor beta chain. Its antigen remains unidentified. No base-level quality is on record; no much larger clone is a single base apart. The record originates from a study of blood T cell repertoires in COVID-19 (dated by TCRdb to about 2020). A note on the overall study: Samples covering the acute and convalescent phases of COVID-19 were provided by collaborators in the United States, Italy and Spain. The material from the prospective study consisted of cDNA or gDNA derived from T cells, B-cell-depleted T cells, or PBMCs. Subjects who had been exposed to COVID-19, were actively infected with it, or had recovered from it provided the deeply sampled blood TCRbeta repertoires that made up the dataset. The repertoires were released in a freely available public database intended as a resource for research on the immune response to SARS-CoV-2. Samples were obtained from the ongoing ImmuneRACE study (first 160 participants) and from about 1,300 subjects provided by 6 global collaborators. Nearly every sample came with metadata listing a de-identified subject ID, COVID-19 status, age in years and sex. HLA class I and class II types, where available, came from metadata supplied by the sample provider rather than from assay-based typing.

The CDR1 and CDR2 encoded by the germline V gene are SGDLS and YYNGEE. From the cysteine through the phenylalanine, the CDR3 covers 15 amino acids. Here the CDR3 DNA is all that survives: 45 bases in frame from base 1. Trimming leaves V shorter by 5 bases and J shorter by 0 bases, with the junction holding 4 bases beyond the gene matches. The collaborating institutions used their own protocols to collect whole blood in K2EDTA tubes. For TCRbeta analysis, collaborators shipped samples in one of three forms: frozen whole blood, isolated PBMCs, or DNA extracted from either of those sample types. The immunoSEQ Assay, a bias-controlled multiplex PCR, was used to amplify TCRbeta CDR3 regions from genomic DNA. The authors processed their data as follows. Nucleated cell counts per sample were estimated from amplification of reference gene primers within the assay. To quantify the absolute abundance of each unique TCRbeta CDR3 rearrangement, sequence reads were collapsed and filtered. For each sample, productive Simpson clonality was calculated as the square root of Simpson's diversity index across productive rearrangements. Here the immuneACCESS table is served through TCRdb, limited to in-frame sequences with V and J called. Missing clones are a known gap in these copies; in checked studies unresolved V genes cover under half, and the rest lacks a known reason. That table furnishes V, J and clone size, whereas the DNA furnished D and trimming. The sample table lists under 500,000 clones, more than 85% of them with a count of one. Of the sample, about 4.3% is held by the ten largest clones.

Summary of the overall study and its limitations: The amount of clinical and demographic metadata varied by source and participant and was provided uncurated.

This TCR derives from a woman aged 30 to 39 with acute or convalescent COVID-19. Specimen: peripheral blood. The chain is made from TRBV9 and TRBJ2-1; 8 central nucleotides agree with TRBD2. The CDR3 in this case is CASSPSGGSYNEQFF. The nucleotide sequence reads TGTGCCAGCAGTCCAAGCGGGGGCTCCTACAATGAGCAGTTCTTC.